This T cell receptor beta chain was recorded in a study of cytomegalovirus exposure and HLA in healthy donors. The PCR employed 60 Vbeta primers together with 13 Jbeta primers. Profiled with immunoSEQ multiplex PCR; TCRdb holds only in-frame clones, not every one. The table lists fewer than 200,000 clones, approximately 85% of them singletons, with over 0.85% in the top ten. Study-level findings and limits: Indistinguishable V segments, including TRBV6-2 and TRBV6-3, were excluded. In terms of immune exposure information, only CMV serostatus was available.

The CDR3 sequence is 14 residues long. From germline, CDR1 is MNHEY and CDR2 SVGAGI. Trimming shortened V by 6 bases and J by 5 bases, and 17 bases separated the two germline ends. With regard to this clone: Its antigen is unidentified.

This TCR came from a girl aged 2-10 years in good health and CMV-seropositive. Input material: PBMCs. This sequence joins TRBV6-5 and TRBJ2-7; weak D call: TRBD2 (5 bases). The CDR3: CASSAGFEADEQYF. The CDR3 DNA reads as TGTGCCAGCAGCGCAGGATTCGAAGCGGACGAGCAGTACTTC.